The 22 T cell receptor beta chains below come from one sample, sequenced in a study of blood T cell repertoires in COVID-19. TCRdb's copy holds only in-frame clones and misses some; the assay was immunoSEQ multiplex PCR. The data contain 330,000 or so clones, 80% to 90% of them singletons. Sequencing was carried out using peripheral blood. The receptors were sampled from a man aged 25-45 years with COVID-19, enrolled during active disease.

J is TRBJ1-2 and V is TRBV19; D may be TRBD1 (5 bases). The germline V and J ends were trimmed by 9 bases and 1 base, with 24 bases remaining between them. The germline gives CDR1 LNHDA, CDR2 SQIVND (reference sequence). This CDR3 is 17 amino acids long. The CDR3 loop is CASSKLAGESYNYGYTF. The CDR3 nucleotides are TGTGCCAGCTCTAAACTCGCGGGGGAGTCGTATAACTATGGCTACACCTTC. Drawing the rest from reference TRBV19 and TRBJ1-2, the complete variable domain is DGGITQSPKYLFRKEGQNVTLSCEQNLNHDAMYWYRQDPGQGLRLIYYSQIVNDFQKGDIAEGYSVSREKKESFPLTVTSAQKNPTAFYLCASSKLAGESYNYGYTFGSGTRLTVV.

The chain uses TRBV5-8 and TRBJ2-3; D is uncertain. CDR1 and CDR2 (germline): SGHTS, YDEGEE. This CDR3 spans 15 amino acids. The V gene lost 2 bases and the J gene lost 0 bases, with 10 bases spanning the gap. The CDR3 sequence: CASSFNWASTDTQYF. Written as DNA, the CDR3 is TGTGCCAGCAGCTTTAATTGGGCCAGCACAGATACGCAGTATTTT.

CDR3 in DNA: TGCAGCGTTCTACCGGGACAGGGTAAATTCGAGCAGTACTTC. This translates into CSVLPGQGKFEQYF. The chain employs TRBV29-1 and TRBJ2-7, with TRBD1 identical over 9 bases. Trimming cost V 5 bases and J 6 bases; bases outside gene matches: 11. This CDR3 is built from 14 residues. Germline V gives CDR1 SQVTM, CDR2 ANQGSEA.

This sequence joins TRBV4-1 and TRBJ1-2; no definite D call. Trimming shortened V by 0 bases and J by 8 bases, and 19 bases separated the two germline ends. The CDR3 consists of 16 residues. The germline V gene has CDR1 MGHRA and CDR2 YSYEKL. The CDR3 DNA reads TGCGCCAGCAGCCAAGAGAGTTGGGGAGCGGCGGAGGGCTACACCTTC. Translated, it gives CASSQESWGAAEGYTF.

The J gene is TRBJ1-4, the V gene TRBV19; 7 positions agree with TRBD1. Per germline, CDR1 LNHDA and CDR2 SQIVND (reference sequence). CDR3 length: 15 residues. The trim removed 6 bases at V and 8 bases at J, leaving 12 bases unmatched. The CDR3 DNA follows: TGTGCCAGTAGGACTGGGACAGCATTAGACGAAAAACTGTTTTTT. This gives the protein CASRTGTALDEKLFF.

The gene calls are TRBV3-1 (or the pseudogene TRBV3-2) and TRBJ2-3; D is perhaps TRBD2 (5 bases). Germline CDR1 and CDR2: LGHDT and YNNKEL (reference sequence). This CDR3 comprises 13 residues. The V and J ends lost 0 bases and 8 bases respectively, with 9 bases between them. The CDR3 region is CASSQDAEGTQYF. As DNA, the CDR3 is TGTGCCAGCAGCCAAGATGCAGAGGGTACGCAGTATTTT.

This sequence joins TRBV6-2 or TRBV6-3 and TRBJ2-7; D call uncertain. The CDR3 consists of 13 residues. Per germline, CDR1 MNHEY and CDR2 SVGEGT. The V end lost 2 bases, the J end lost 4 bases, and 9 bases lay between the germline ends. CDR3 nucleotide sequence: TGTGCCAGCAGTTACGGCCGGCGGTACGAGCAGTACTTC. Translated, it gives CASSYGRRYEQYF.

This chain uses TRBV4-3 with TRBJ2-5; TRBD2 matches 12 bases. The CDR3 is made up of 19 amino acids. CDR1 and CDR2 from the germline V gene are LGHNA and YSLEER. V lost 1 base, J lost 2 bases, and 11 bases stayed unmatched. The chain's CDR3 is CASSQVLLAGGRTQETQYF. The CDR3 DNA sequence: TGCGCCAGCAGCCAAGTATTACTAGCGGGGGGCCGAACACAAGAGACCCAGTACTTC.

The V and J genes are TRBV18 and TRBJ2-6, with D perhaps TRBD1 (6 bases). V lost 5 bases and J 2 bases, leaving 10 bases between the germline ends. Germline CDR1 is KGHSH and CDR2 is LQKENI. The CDR3 loop spans 15 amino acids. CDR3 amino acids: CASSGTSTGANVLTF. The CDR3 coding sequence is TGTGCCAGCTCAGGGACAAGTACTGGGGCCAACGTCCTGACTTTC.

The chain has TRBV7-6 and TRBJ2-7; 9 bases agree with TRBD1. CDR3 length equals 15 residues. Germline assignment: CDR1 SGHVS and CDR2 FNYEAQ. V lost 2 bases, J lost 4 bases, and 6 bases stayed unmatched. The CDR3 DNA sequence: TGTGCCAGCAGCTTATTTTCGGGACAGGGATACGAGCAGTACTTC. Its translation: CASSLFSGQGYEQYF.

The rearrangement joins TRBV28 to TRBJ1-5; 7 positions agree with TRBD1. CDR3 size: 15 residues. J was trimmed by 3 bases and V by 4 bases; bases with no gene match: 6. Germline V gives CDR1 MDHEN, CDR2 SYDVKM. The CDR3 DNA is TGTGCCAGCAGTTCCGGGACAGAGTACAATCAGCCCCAGCATTTT. Translation gives CASSSGTEYNQPQHF.

The chain combines TRBV4-1 with TRBJ2-6, with TRBD1 matching 8 bases. The CDR3 has 16 residues. Germline CDR1 and CDR2: MGHRA and YSYEKL. Trimming removed 9 bases from V and 0 bases from J; junction bases left unmatched: 7. CDR3 amino acids: CASLGTGISGANVLTF. The CDR3 nucleotides read TGCGCCAGTCTCGGGACAGGTATCTCTGGGGCCAACGTCCTGACTTTC.

The genes are TRBV5-5 and TRBJ2-5; 9 positions match TRBD1. The CDR3 is 16 amino acids. From germline, CDR1 is SGHKS and CDR2 YYEKEE (reference sequence). The junction had 11 bases not matched to a gene; V was cut back by 4 bases and J by 4 bases. CDR3 protein: CASSRDRGSGGETQYF. In DNA, the CDR3 is TGTGCCAGCAGCAGAGACAGGGGGAGCGGTGGAGAGACCCAGTACTTC.

V is TRBV12-5 and J is TRBJ2-1, with 9 bases aligning to TRBD1. Trimming took 4 bases from V and 1 from J; bases not matched to a gene: 8. Germline CDR1 and CDR2: LGHNT and FRNRAP. This CDR3 is built from 17 residues. This CDR3 is CASGSYIGTGSYNEQFF. CDR3 DNA: TGTGCTAGTGGTTCTTACATAGGGACAGGGTCCTACAATGAGCAGTTCTTC. Full variable domain (missing parts from reference TRBV12-5 and TRBJ2-1): DARVTQTPRHKVTEMGQEVTMRCQPILGHNTVFWYRQTMMQGLELLAYFRNRAPLDDSGMPKDRFSAEMPDATLATLKIQPSEPRDSAVYFCASGSYIGTGSYNEQFFGPGTRLTVL.

The chain couples TRBV20-1 to TRBJ1-1; D unclear. V lost 3 bases and J lost 3, with 14 bases in between. This CDR3 is 14 amino acids long. CDR1 DFQATT and CDR2 SNEGSKA come from the germline V gene (reference sequence). DNA of the CDR3: TGCAGTGCTAGTTCCACGGTGGGCTACACTGAAGCTTTCTTT. Amino acids: CSASSTVGYTEAFF.

The rearrangement links TRBV19 to TRBJ2-5; D is perhaps TRBD1 (5 bases). Trimming took 4 bases from V and 4 from J, leaving 16 bases between them. The CDR3 totals 15 residues. Per germline, CDR1 LNHDA and CDR2 SQIVND (reference sequence). CDR3 sequence (DNA): TGTGCCAGTAGTAATTACGGCGGCAGGGCAGAGACCCAGTACTTC. Protein sequence: CASSNYGGRAETQYF.

The chain couples TRBV4-3 to TRBJ1-1; the D gene is possibly TRBD1 (5 bases). The germline V gene has CDR1 LGHNA and CDR2 YSLEER. CDR3 length: 15 amino acids. The V end was cut by 0 bases, the J end by 5 bases, with 13 bases between. As DNA, the CDR3 is TGCGCCAGCAGCCAAGAAGTTCAGGGTAATACTGAAGCTTTCTTT. It is translated as CASSQEVQGNTEAFF.

J is TRBJ2-5 and V is TRBV18; TRBD2 is a possible D gene (5 bases). The germline V and J ends were trimmed by 1 base and 4 bases, with 13 bases remaining between them. Germline V gene data show CDR1 as KGHSH and CDR2 as LQKENI. The CDR3 has 15 residues. CDR3 in DNA: TGTGCCAGCTCACCACGGGAGCCCCGGGGAGAGACCCAGTACTTC. It codes for CASSPREPRGETQYF.

CDR3 residues: CASSSGQGNYGYTF. The CDR3 DNA is TGTGCCAGCAGCTCGGGACAGGGGAACTATGGCTACACCTTC. The chain recombines TRBV13 with TRBJ1-2; 10 bases align to TRBD1. The germline V gene has CDR1 PRHDT and CDR2 FYEKMQ (reference sequence). V lost 4 bases to trimming and J lost 2 bases; unmatched junction nucleotides: 1. The CDR3 totals 14 residues.

This chain connects TRBV3-1 (or the pseudogene TRBV3-2) to TRBJ2-5; no clear D. CDR1 is LGHDT, CDR2 YNNKEL, per germline (reference sequence). The V end was cut by 0 bases, the J end by 2 bases, with 13 bases between. This CDR3 spans 16 amino acids. The CDR3 region is CASSQDSVVRQETQYF. CDR3 nucleotides: TGTGCCAGCAGCCAAGATTCCGTCGTCAGGCAAGAGACCCAGTACTTC.

The chain couples TRBV7-2 to TRBJ1-2; a weak D match, TRBD1 (5 bases). Germline-derived CDR1 and CDR2 are SGHTA and FQGNSA. V dropped 5 bases and J dropped 1 base, with 8 bases sitting between them. There are 13 residues in the CDR3. Written as DNA, the CDR3 is TGTGCCAGCAGCCAGGGCAGTAACTATGGCTACACCTTC. It specifies CASSQGSNYGYTF.

This clone was seen just once. The rearrangement links TRBV19 to TRBJ2-5, with 14 bases lining up with TRBD2. The germline V gene has CDR1 LNHDA and CDR2 SQIVND (reference sequence). After removal of 3 bases from V and 4 bases from J, the junction contained 7 bases not matched to a gene. This CDR3 region has 17 residues. In DNA form, the CDR3 reads TGTGCCAGTAGTATCGGGACTAGCGGGGGTATAGGAGAGACCCAGTACTTC. Translated: CASSIGTSGGIGETQYF.